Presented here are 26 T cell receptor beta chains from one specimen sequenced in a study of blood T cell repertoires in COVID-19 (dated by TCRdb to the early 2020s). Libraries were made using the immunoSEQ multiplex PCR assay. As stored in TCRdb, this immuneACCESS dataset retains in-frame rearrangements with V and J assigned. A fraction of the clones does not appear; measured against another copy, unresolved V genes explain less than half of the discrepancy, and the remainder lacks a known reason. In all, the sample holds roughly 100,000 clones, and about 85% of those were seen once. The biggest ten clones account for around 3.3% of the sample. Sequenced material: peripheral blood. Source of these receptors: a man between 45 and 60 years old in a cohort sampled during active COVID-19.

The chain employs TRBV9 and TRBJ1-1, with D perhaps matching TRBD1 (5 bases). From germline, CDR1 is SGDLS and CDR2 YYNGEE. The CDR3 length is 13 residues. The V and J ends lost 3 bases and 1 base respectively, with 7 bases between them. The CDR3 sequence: CASSAQGNTEAFF. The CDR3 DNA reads TGTGCCAGCAGCGCGCAGGGGAACACTGAAGCTTTCTTT. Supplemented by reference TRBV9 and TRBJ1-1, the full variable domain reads DSGVTQTPKHLITATGQRVTLRCSPRSGDLSVYWYQQSLDQGLQFLIQYYNGEERAKGNILERFSAQQFPDLHSELNLSSLELGDSALYFCASSAQGNTEAFFGQGTRLTVV.

CDR3 sequence reads: CASSLGSGGVDTQYF. The DNA of the CDR3 is TGTGCCAGCAGCTTAGGATCGGGGGGAGTAGATACGCAGTATTTT. V and J are TRBV7-6 and TRBJ2-3; 7 bases fit TRBD2. This CDR3 has 15 amino acids. V trimming: 1 base; J trimming: 5 bases; junction bases outside the gene matches: 6. The germline V gene encodes CDR1 SGHVS and CDR2 FNYEAQ.

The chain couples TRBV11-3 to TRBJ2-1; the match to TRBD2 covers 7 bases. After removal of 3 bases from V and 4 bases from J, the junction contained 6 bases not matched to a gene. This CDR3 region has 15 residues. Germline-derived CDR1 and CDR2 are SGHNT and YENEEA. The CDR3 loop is CASSFSGGPYNEQFF. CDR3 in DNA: TGTGCCAGCAGCTTCTCGGGGGGACCTTACAATGAGCAGTTCTTC.

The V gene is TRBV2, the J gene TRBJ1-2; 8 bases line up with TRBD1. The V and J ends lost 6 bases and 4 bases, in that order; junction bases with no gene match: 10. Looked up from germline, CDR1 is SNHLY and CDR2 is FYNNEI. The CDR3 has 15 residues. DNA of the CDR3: TGTGCCAGCAGCGCAAGGCAGGGGGCAGGCTATGGCTACACCTTC. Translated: CASSARQGAGYGYTF.

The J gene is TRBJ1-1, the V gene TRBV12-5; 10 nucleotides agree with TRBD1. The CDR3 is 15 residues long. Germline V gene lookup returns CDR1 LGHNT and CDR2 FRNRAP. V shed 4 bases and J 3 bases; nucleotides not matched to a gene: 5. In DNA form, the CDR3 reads TGTGCTAGTGGTTCGGAGACAGGGGGCTACACTGAAGCTTTCTTT. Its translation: CASGSETGGYTEAFF.

Written as DNA, the CDR3 is TGTGCCAGCAGCTTTCAATCGACTAGCGGGGGCCACAATGAGCAGTTCTTC. This gives the protein CASSFQSTSGGHNEQFF. This sequence joins TRBV7-2 and TRBJ2-1; 12 nucleotides match TRBD2. CDR1 and CDR2 (germline): SGHTA, FQGNSA. The CDR3 runs to 17 residues. Trimming removed 3 bases from V and 5 bases from J; junction bases left unmatched: 8. The complete variable domain, with remaining parts taken from reference TRBV7-2 and TRBJ2-1, reads GAGVSQSPSNKVTEKGKDVELRCDPISGHTALYWYRQSLGQGLEFLIYFQGNSAPDKSGLPSDRFSAERTGGSVSTLTIQRTQQEDSAVYLCASSFQSTSGGHNEQFFGPGTRLTVL.

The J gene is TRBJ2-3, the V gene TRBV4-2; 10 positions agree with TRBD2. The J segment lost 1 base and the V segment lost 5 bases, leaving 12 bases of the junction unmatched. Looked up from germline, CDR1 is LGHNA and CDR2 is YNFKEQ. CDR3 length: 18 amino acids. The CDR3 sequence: CASSSPLGLAAGTDTQYF. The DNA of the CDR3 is TGTGCCAGCAGCTCACCGCTTGGACTAGCGGCTGGCACAGATACGCAGTATTTT.

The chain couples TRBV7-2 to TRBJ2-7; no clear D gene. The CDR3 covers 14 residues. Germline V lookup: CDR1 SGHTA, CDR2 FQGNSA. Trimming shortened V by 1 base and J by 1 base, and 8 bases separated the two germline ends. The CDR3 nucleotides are TGTGCCAGCAGCTTAGGGGCAAGATCCTACGAGCAGTACTTC. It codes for CASSLGARSYEQYF.

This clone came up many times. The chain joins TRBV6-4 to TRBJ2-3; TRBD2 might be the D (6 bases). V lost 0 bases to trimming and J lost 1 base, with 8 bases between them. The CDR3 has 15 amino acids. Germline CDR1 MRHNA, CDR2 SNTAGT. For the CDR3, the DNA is TGTGCCAGCAGTGACTCGGGGGGTGGCACAGATACGCAGTATTTT. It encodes CASSDSGGGTDTQYF.

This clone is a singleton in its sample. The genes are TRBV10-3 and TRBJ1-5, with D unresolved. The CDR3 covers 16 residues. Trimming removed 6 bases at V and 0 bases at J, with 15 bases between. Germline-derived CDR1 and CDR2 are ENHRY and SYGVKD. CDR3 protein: CAISGGGPGSNQPQHF. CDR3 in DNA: TGTGCCATCAGCGGCGGCGGCCCGGGTAGCAATCAGCCCCAGCATTTT.

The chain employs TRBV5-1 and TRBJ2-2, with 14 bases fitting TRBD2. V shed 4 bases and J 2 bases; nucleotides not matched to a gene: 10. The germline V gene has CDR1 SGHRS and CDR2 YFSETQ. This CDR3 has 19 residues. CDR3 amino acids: CASSTGTSGGLQNTGELFF. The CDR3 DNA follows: TGCGCCAGCAGCACAGGGACTAGCGGGGGCCTACAAAACACCGGGGAGCTGTTTTTT.

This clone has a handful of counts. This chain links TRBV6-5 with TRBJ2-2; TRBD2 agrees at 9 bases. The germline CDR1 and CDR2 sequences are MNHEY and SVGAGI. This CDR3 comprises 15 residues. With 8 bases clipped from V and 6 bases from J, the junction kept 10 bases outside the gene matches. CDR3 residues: CASSSLAGYPGELFF. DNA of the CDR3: TGTGCCAGCTCGTCGCTAGCGGGGTACCCCGGGGAGCTGTTTTTT.

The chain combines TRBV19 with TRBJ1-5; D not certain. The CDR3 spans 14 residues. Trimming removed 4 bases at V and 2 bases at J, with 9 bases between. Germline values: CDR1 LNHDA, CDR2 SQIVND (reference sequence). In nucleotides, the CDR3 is TGTGCCAGTAGTAAGGGAGCAGGCAATCAGCCCCAGCATTTT. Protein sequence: CASSKGAGNQPQHF.

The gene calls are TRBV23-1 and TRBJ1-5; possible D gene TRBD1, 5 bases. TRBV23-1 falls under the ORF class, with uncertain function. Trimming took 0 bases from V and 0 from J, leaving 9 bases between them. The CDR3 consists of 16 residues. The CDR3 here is CASSQSTVYSNQPQHF. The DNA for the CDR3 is TGCGCCAGCAGTCAATCGACAGTTTATAGCAATCAGCCCCAGCATTTT.

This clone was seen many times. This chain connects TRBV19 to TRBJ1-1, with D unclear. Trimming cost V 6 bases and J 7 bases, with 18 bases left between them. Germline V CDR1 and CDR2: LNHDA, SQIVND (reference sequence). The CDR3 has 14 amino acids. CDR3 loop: CASSHQEGEIEAFF. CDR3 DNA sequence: TGTGCCAGTAGCCACCAAGAGGGTGAGATTGAAGCTTTCTTT.

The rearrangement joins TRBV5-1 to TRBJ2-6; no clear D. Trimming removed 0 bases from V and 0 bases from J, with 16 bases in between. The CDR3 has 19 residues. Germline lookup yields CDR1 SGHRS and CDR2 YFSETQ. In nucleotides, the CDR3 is TGCGCCAGCAGCTTGGAGTTCTCGTCGAGACACTCTGGGGCCAACGTCCTGACTTTC. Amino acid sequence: CASSLEFSSRHSGANVLTF. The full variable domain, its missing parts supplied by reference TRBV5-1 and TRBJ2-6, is KAGVTQTPRYLIKTRGQQVTLSCSPISGHRSVSWYQQTPGQGLQFLFEYFSETQRNKGNFPGRFSGRQFSNSRSEMNVSTLELGDSALYLCASSLEFSSRHSGANVLTFGAGSRLTVL.

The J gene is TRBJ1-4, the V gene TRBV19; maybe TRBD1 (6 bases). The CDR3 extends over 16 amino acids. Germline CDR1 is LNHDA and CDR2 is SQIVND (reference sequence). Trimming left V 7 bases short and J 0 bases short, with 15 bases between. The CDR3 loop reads CASTRQAGTTNEKLFF. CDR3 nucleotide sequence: TGTGCCAGTACCAGACAGGCTGGGACAACTAATGAAAAACTGTTTTTT.

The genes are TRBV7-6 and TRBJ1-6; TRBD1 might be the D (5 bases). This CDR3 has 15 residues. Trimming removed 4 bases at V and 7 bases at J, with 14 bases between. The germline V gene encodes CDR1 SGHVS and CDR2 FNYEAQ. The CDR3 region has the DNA TGTGCCAGCAGCTCGGATATAAGACAGAATTCACCCCTCCACTTT. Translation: CASSSDIRQNSPLHF.

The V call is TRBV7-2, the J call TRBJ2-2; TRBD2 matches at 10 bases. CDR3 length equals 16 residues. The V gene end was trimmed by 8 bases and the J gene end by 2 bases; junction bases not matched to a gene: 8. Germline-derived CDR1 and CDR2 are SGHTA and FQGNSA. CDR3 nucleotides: TGTGCCAGCGGACGAAGCGGGGGGGTAAACACCGGGGAGCTGTTTTTT. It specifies CASGRSGGVNTGELFF.

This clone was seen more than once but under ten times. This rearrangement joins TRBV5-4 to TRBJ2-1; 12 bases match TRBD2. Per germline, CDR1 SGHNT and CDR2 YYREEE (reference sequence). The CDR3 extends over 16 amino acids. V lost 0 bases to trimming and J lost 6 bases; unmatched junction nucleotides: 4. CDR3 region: CASSLGGLAGFNEQFF. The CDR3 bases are TGTGCCAGCAGCTTGGGCGGACTAGCGGGGTTCAATGAGCAGTTCTTC.

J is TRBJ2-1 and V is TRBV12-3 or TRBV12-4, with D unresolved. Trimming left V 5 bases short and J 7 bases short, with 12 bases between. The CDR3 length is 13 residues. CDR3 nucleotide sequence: TGTGCCAGCAGTCCCCGCCCCGGGAATGAGCAGTTCTTC. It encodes CASSPRPGNEQFF.

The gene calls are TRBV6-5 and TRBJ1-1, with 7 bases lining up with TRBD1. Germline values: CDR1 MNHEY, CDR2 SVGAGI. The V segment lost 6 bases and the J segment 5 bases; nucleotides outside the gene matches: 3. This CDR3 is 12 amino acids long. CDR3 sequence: CASSAGGTEAFF. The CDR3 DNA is TGTGCCAGCAGCGCAGGGGGTACTGAAGCTTTCTTT.

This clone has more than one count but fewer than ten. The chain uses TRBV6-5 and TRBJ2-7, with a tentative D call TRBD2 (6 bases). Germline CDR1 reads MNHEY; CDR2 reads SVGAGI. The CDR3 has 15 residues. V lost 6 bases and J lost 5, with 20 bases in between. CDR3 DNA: TGTGCCAGCAGACTGGGGACTCCGCGGGGCGACGAGCAGTACTTC. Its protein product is CASRLGTPRGDEQYF.

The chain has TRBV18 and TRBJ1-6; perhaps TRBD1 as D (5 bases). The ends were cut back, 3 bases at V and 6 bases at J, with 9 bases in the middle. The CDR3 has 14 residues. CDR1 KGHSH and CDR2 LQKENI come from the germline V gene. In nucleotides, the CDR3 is TGTGCCAGCTCACCGGAAAGGGGTAATTCACCCCTCCACTTT. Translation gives CASSPERGNSPLHF.

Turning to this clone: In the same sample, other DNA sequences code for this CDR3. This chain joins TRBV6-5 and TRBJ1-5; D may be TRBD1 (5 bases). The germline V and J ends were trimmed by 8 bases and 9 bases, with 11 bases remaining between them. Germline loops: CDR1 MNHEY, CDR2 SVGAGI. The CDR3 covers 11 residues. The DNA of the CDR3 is TGTGCCAGCGGGACCGGGAGGCCCCAGCATTTT. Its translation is CASGTGRPQHF.

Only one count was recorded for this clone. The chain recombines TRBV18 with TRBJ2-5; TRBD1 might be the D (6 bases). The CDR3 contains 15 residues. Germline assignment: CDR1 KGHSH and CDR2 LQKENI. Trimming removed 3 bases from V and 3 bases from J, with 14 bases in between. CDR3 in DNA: TGTGCCAGCTCACCCTACCCGGACAGAGAAGAGACCCAGTACTTC. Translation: CASSPYPDREETQYF.